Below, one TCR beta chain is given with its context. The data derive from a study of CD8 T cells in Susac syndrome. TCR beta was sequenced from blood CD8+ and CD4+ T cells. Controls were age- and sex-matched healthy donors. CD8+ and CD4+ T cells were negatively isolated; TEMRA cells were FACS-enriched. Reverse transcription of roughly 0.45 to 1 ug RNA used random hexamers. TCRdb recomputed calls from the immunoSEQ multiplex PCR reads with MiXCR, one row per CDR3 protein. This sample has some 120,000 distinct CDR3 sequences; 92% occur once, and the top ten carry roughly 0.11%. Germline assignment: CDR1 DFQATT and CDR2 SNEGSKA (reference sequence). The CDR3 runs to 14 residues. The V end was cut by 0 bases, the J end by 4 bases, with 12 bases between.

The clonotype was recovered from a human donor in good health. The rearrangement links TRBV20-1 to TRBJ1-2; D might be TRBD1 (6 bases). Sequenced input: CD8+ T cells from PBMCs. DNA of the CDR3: TGCAGTGCTAGAGAGGGGGGGGCAGTCTATGGCTACACCTTC. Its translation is CSAREGGAVYGYTF.